This T cell receptor beta chain was identified during a study of human T cells and chemical hapten exposure. At the level of the study: Chiefly women, the patients showed alopecia areata, totalis or universalis.

The time point was: patch test 1, 2 weeks after DPC sensitization. Treatment described: therapeutic diphenylcyclopropenone sensitization with weekly scalp DPC. TCRdb passed the RACE reads through MiXCR, listing each CDR3 protein once. The sample lists about 340,000 distinct CDR3 sequences; around 7% were seen once. This clonotype has at least ten counts. The antigen is not known. V gave up 3 bases and J gave up 5 bases, with 13 bases separating them. CDR3 length equals 14 residues. The germline CDR1 and CDR2 sequences are ENHRY and SYGVKD. Study-wide points: TCRs exceeding a frequency of 1 in 1000 stayed unchanged under DPC sensitization.

The sequences come from whole blood, collected in connection with sensitization to the hapten diphenylcyclopropenone (DPC). The rearrangement uses TRBV10-3 and TRBJ1-1; D call uncertain. The source is a woman under 30 with alopecia areata. Some clones in this sample may be carry-over from other donors' samples. CDR3 nucleotides: TGTGCCATCAGTGAAAACTCCTTGGGGACTGAAGCTTTCTTT. Its protein product is CAISENSLGTEAFF.